Shown below are 3 T cell receptor beta chains from a single sample sequenced in a study of cytomegalovirus exposure and HLA in healthy donors. Amplification used 60 Vbeta primers and 13 Jbeta primers. The data were produced by immunoSEQ multiplex PCR, yet TCRdb's version contains in-frame clones alone and is incomplete. The sample contains 120,000 to 150,000 clones, 60% to 85% of which appear only once. Sequenced sample: PBMCs. These receptors were obtained from a male donor in good health and CMV-seropositive.

This chain links TRBV2 with TRBJ2-6; D not certain. Germline V gene lookup returns CDR1 SNHLY and CDR2 FYNNEI. The CDR3 spans 12 residues. Trimming pared 6 bases from V and 6 bases from J, leaving 6 bases between. CDR3 coding DNA: TGTGCCAGCAGCCCCTCGGCCAACGTCCTGACTTTC. Translating gives CASSPSANVLTF. The variable domain in full, completed from reference TRBV2 and TRBJ2-6, reads EPEVTQTPSHQVTQMGQEVILRCVPISNHLYFYWYRQILGQKVEFLVSFYNNEISEKSEIFDDQFSVERPDGSNFTLKIRSTKLEDSAMYFCASSPSANVLTFGAGSRLTVL.

The genes are TRBV5-6 and TRBJ1-2; D may be TRBD1 (5 bases). The CDR3 loop spans 13 amino acids. Germline CDR1 reads SGHDT; CDR2 reads YYEEEE. V was pared by 3 bases and J by 4 bases, with 10 bases between. The CDR3: CASSSRQPYGYTF. The CDR3 nucleotides read TGTGCCAGCAGCTCCCGACAGCCCTATGGCTACACCTTC. Looking up the rest from reference TRBV5-6 and TRBJ1-2 gives the full variable domain: DAGVTQSPTHLIKTRGQQVTLRCSPKSGHDTVSWYQQALGQGPQFIFQYYEEEERQRGNFPDRFSGHQFPNYSSELNVNALLLGDSALYLCASSSRQPYGYTFGSGTRLTVV.

This clone appeared a single time. The chain links TRBV7-3 to TRBJ2-3; possible D gene TRBD1, 5 bases. The CDR3 is 14 amino acids. V was clipped by 8 bases and J by 0 bases, with 12 bases between them. Germline values: CDR1 SGHTA, CDR2 FQGTGA. CDR3 nucleotide sequence: TGTGCCAGCGGAAGGGGTGGGAGCACAGATACGCAGTATTTT. This codes for CASGRGGSTDTQYF.